The 6 T cell receptor beta chains reported below all come from one sample, sequenced in a study of OX40 agonist ivuxolimab in advanced cancers. This table comes from immunoSEQ multiplex PCR, and its TCRdb copy is limited to in-frame clones, with some not included. The table has 25,000 to 35,000 clones, over 75% seen once. Specimen: CD4+ or CD8+ T cells sorted from blood, collected in a trial of the OX40 agonist ivuxolimab. These receptors were collected from an adult with an advanced solid tumor such as melanoma, head and neck, liver or kidney cancer.

The chain joins TRBV7-2 to TRBJ2-1; D might be TRBD1 or TRBD2, each matching 5 bases. The CDR3 has 16 amino acids. Germline V gene data show CDR1 as SGHTA and CDR2 as FQGNSA. Trimming left V 5 bases short and J 4 bases short, with 18 bases between. The CDR3 sequence: CASSTREGYLYNEQFF. The CDR3 DNA reads as TGTGCCAGCAGCACGCGCGAGGGGTACCTATACAATGAGCAGTTCTTC.

This chain uses TRBV14 with TRBJ2-5, with a weak D call TRBD2 (6 bases). The CDR3 is 15 residues long. Trimming took off 4 bases at V and 2 bases at J, with 14 bases between the two ends. Germline V gene data show CDR1 as SGHDN and CDR2 as FVKESK. The chain's CDR3 is CASSPWGTGQETQYF. The CDR3 DNA reads TGTGCCAGCAGCCCGTGGGGGACTGGGCAAGAGACCCAGTACTTC. Variable domain in full (rest from reference TRBV14 and TRBJ2-5): EAGVTQFPSHSVIEKGQTVTLRCDPISGHDNLYWYRRVMGKEIKFLLHFVKESKQDESGMPNNRFLAERTGGTYSTLKVQPAELEDSGVYFCASSPWGTGQETQYFGPGTRLLVL.

V is TRBV5-5 and J is TRBJ1-1, with TRBD1 as a possible D gene (5 bases). The germline V gene encodes CDR1 SGHKS and CDR2 YYEKEE (reference sequence). The CDR3 consists of 14 residues. Trimming took 4 bases from V and 5 from J, leaving 15 bases between them. CDR3 protein: CASSLDTAGTEAFF. In DNA form, the CDR3 reads TGTGCCAGCAGCCTGGACACGGCGGGGACTGAAGCTTTCTTT.

CDR3 sequence (DNA): TGTGCCAGCAGTCTCGGACAGGGTTTCGAGCAGTACTTC. As protein: CASSLGQGFEQYF. The V gene is TRBV27, the J gene TRBJ2-7; 8 positions agree with TRBD1. V dropped 5 bases and J dropped 6; count of bases not matched to a gene: 6. In germline, CDR1 is MNHEY, CDR2 SMNVEV (reference sequence). The length of the CDR3 is 13 residues.

The V gene is TRBV9, the J gene TRBJ2-7; TRBD1 agrees at 8 bases. The CDR3 runs to 15 residues. Germline-derived CDR1 and CDR2 are SGDLS and YYNGEE. With 4 bases clipped from V and 4 bases from J, the junction kept 10 bases outside the gene matches. The CDR3: CASSPRTGNGYEQYF. The CDR3 DNA is TGTGCCAGCAGCCCTAGGACAGGGAATGGGTACGAGCAGTACTTC.

This chain connects TRBV28 to TRBJ1-5; tentatively, D is TRBD1 (5 bases). The CDR3 spans 15 residues. Per the germline V gene, CDR1 is MDHEN and CDR2 is SYDVKM. Trimming left V 7 bases short and J 2 bases short, with 15 bases between. CDR3 loop: CASNLWGERNQPQHF. For the CDR3, the DNA is TGTGCCAGCAACTTATGGGGGGAGCGCAATCAGCCCCAGCATTTT.